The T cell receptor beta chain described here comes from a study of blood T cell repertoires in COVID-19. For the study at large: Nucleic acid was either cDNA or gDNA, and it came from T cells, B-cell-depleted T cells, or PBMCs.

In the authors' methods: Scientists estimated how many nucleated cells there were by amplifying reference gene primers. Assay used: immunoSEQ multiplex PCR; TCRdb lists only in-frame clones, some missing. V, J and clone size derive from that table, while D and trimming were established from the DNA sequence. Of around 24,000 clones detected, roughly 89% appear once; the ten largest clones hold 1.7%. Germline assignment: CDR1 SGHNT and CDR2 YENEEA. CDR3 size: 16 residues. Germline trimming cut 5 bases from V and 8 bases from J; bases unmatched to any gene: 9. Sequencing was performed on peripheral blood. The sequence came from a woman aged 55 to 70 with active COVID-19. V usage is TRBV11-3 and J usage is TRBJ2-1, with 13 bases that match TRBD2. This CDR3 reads CASSARTSGSHYEQFF. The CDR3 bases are TGTGCCAGCAGCGCCCGGACTAGCGGGAGTCATTATGAGCAGTTCTTC. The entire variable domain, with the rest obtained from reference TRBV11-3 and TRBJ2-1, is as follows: EAGVVQSPRYKIIEKKQPVAFWCNPISGHNTLYWYLQNLGQGPELLIRYENEEAVDDSQLPKDRFSAERLKGVDSTLKIQPAELGDSAVYLCASSARTSGSHYEQFFGPGTRLTVL.